The 28 T cell receptor beta chains below all came from one sample that was sequenced in a study of T-cell memory formation after mild COVID-19. MiXCR, applied by TCRdb to the 5' RACE reads, yields one record per CDR3 protein. The table has more than 250,000 distinct CDR3 sequences, 16% seen once; the top ten hold 20% to 25%. Sequenced input: PBMCs or a T cell subset sorted from them (not recorded which). These receptors were taken from a man younger than 30 who had mild COVID-19 (a few samples of this study predate the infection). Cell type and time point are not known.

The V gene is TRBV28, the J gene TRBJ2-4; the D gene is possibly TRBD2 (6 bases). The V end was cut by 4 bases, the J end by 0 bases, with 13 bases between. The length of the CDR3 is 16 residues. Germline V gives CDR1 MDHEN, CDR2 SYDVKM. CDR3 protein: CASSYVSGVAKNIQYF. Written as DNA, the CDR3 is TGTGCCAGCAGTTACGTATCGGGAGTAGCCAAAAACATTCAGTACTTC.

The chain couples TRBV10-3 to TRBJ2-5; D uncertain. Germline V CDR1 and CDR2: ENHRY, SYGVKD. Trimming took 0 bases from V and 5 from J, leaving 10 bases between them. The CDR3 contains 14 residues. CDR3 nucleotide sequence: TGTGCCATCAGTGAGTCGGCAATCGGCGAGACCCAGTACTTC. It yields the protein CAISESAIGETQYF.

There are a few counts of this clonotype. This chain uses TRBV7-2 with TRBJ1-3; unclear D gene. This CDR3 is 14 amino acids long. V was shortened by 5 bases and J by 0 bases, with 8 bases between the two germline ends. Germline V gene sequence: CDR1 SGHTA, CDR2 FQGNSA. The CDR3 sequence: CASSAPSSGNTIYF. CDR3 sequence (DNA): TGTGCCAGCAGCGCACCGAGCTCTGGAAACACCATATATTTT.

This clonotype showed up many times. V usage is TRBV5-1 and J usage is TRBJ2-7; D remains ambiguous. The germline gives CDR1 SGHRS, CDR2 YFSETQ. The CDR3 spans 14 residues. The V end was cut by 0 bases, the J end by 1 base, with 8 bases between. CDR3 residues: CASSLEGWSYEQYF. Here the CDR3 DNA reads TGCGCCAGCAGCTTGGAGGGATGGTCCTACGAGCAGTACTTC.

There are a few counts of this clonotype. The CDR3 DNA sequence: TGCGCCAGCAGGGGTGAGCAGTACGTC. This sequence encodes CASRGEQYV. The rearrangement joins TRBV5-1 to TRBJ2-7; D call uncertain. CDR1 and CDR2 (germline): SGHRS, YFSETQ. The CDR3 totals 9 residues. Trimming cost V 5 bases and J 7 bases, with 4 bases left between them.

The chain employs TRBV2 and TRBJ2-1; D is perhaps TRBD2 (7 bases). The CDR3 is made up of 20 amino acids. The germline V gene has CDR1 SNHLY and CDR2 FYNNEI. The V end was cut by 7 bases, the J end by 2 bases, with 30 bases between. The CDR3, as DNA: TGTGCCAGCACCGAACTTACAGCCAGCCGGGGGGCCCCCCCCTACAATGAGCAGTTCTTC. Translating it yields CASTELTASRGAPPYNEQFF.

The chain couples TRBV20-1 to TRBJ2-1; D not resolved. The V end lost 4 bases, the J end lost 4 bases, and 14 bases lay between the germline ends. CDR1 is DFQATT, CDR2 SNEGSKA, per germline (reference sequence). This CDR3 is 14 amino acids long. DNA of the CDR3: TGCAGTGCTACAAGCAGCGCCGATTACAATGAGCAGTTCTTC. It translates to CSATSSADYNEQFF.

This clonotype was detected a few times. This chain joins TRBV6-5 and TRBJ2-1, with D perhaps matching TRBD2 (6 bases). The germline V and J ends were trimmed by 3 bases and 2 bases, with 11 bases remaining between them. This CDR3 is built from 15 residues. CDR1 and CDR2 (germline): MNHEY, SVGAGI. CDR3 protein: CASSYGDFPYNEQFF. The CDR3 bases are TGTGCCAGCAGTTATGGGGACTTCCCCTACAATGAGCAGTTCTTC.

The chain is built from TRBV4-2 and TRBJ2-3; the D gene is possibly TRBD2 (7 bases). Germline-derived CDR1 and CDR2 are LGHNA and YNFKEQ. The CDR3 is 16 amino acids. Trimming pared 0 bases from V and 5 bases from J, leaving 15 bases between. DNA for the CDR3: TGTGCCAGCAGCCAAGAGAGGGGGGGCTACGGAGATACGCAGTATTTT. Its protein product is CASSQERGGYGDTQYF.

The chain uses TRBV27 and TRBJ2-5; a weak D match, TRBD2 (5 bases). Looked up from germline, CDR1 is MNHEY and CDR2 is SMNVEV (reference sequence). This CDR3 is built from 12 residues. Trimming removed 3 bases from V and 5 bases from J, with 7 bases in between. The CDR3: CASSFSGETQYF. The CDR3 region has the DNA TGTGCCAGCAGTTTCAGCGGCGAGACCCAGTACTTC.

This sequence joins TRBV5-1 and TRBJ2-7; 7 positions agree with TRBD2. V shed 4 bases, J shed 0 bases, and the junction held 1 base outside the gene matches. The germline V gene has CDR1 SGHRS and CDR2 YFSETQ. CDR3 length: 13 residues. Here the CDR3 reads CASSQRDSYEQYF. CDR3 sequence (DNA): TGCGCCAGCAGCCAGCGGGACTCCTACGAGCAGTACTTC.

V and J are TRBV9 and TRBJ2-1; a weak D match, TRBD2 (5 bases). This CDR3 contains 16 residues. The germline V gene has CDR1 SGDLS and CDR2 YYNGEE. V shed 4 bases and J shed 0 bases, with 14 bases lying between them. The CDR3 DNA follows: TGTGCCAGCAGCCCCCCCGTGGGGAGCTCCTACAATGAGCAGTTCTTC. Encoded protein: CASSPPVGSSYNEQFF.

This clonotype has ten or more counts. The J gene is TRBJ2-2, the V gene TRBV7-9; D possibly uses TRBD1 or TRBD2 (5 bases each). The CDR3 has 15 amino acids. The V gene lost 3 bases and the J gene lost 3 bases, with 11 bases spanning the gap. Germline V lookup: CDR1 SEHNR, CDR2 FQNEAQ (reference sequence). DNA for the CDR3: TGTGCCAGCAGCTTTCGGGGCTCGGACACCGGGGAGCTGTTTTTT. This sequence encodes CASSFRGSDTGELFF.

The rearrangement joins TRBV7-9 to TRBJ2-2, with 10 bases that match TRBD2. This CDR3 is built from 19 residues. The germline V gene has CDR1 SEHNR and CDR2 FQNEAQ (reference sequence). The trim removed 5 bases at V and 1 base at J, leaving 13 bases unmatched. The CDR3 DNA reads TGTGCCAGCAGCCCTAGGGGCGGAGGACTAGCGGAGAACACCGGGGAGCTGTTTTTT. Translated: CASSPRGGGLAENTGELFF.

This clonotype was seen a few times. V usage is TRBV4-3 and J usage is TRBJ1-4; D not certain. The ends were cut back, 4 bases at V and 7 bases at J, with 22 bases in the middle. CDR1 is LGHNA, CDR2 YSLEER, per germline. There are 17 residues in the CDR3. The CDR3 DNA is TGCGCCAGCAGCCTCCCTCCCAAAGGGTCTCAGGTTGAAAAACTGTTTTTT. It specifies CASSLPPKGSQVEKLFF.

The chain uses TRBV18 and TRBJ1-1; TRBD1 matches at 7 bases. V lost 5 bases to trimming and J lost 4 bases; unmatched junction nucleotides: 7. Germline CDR1 and CDR2: KGHSH and LQKENI. This CDR3 is 14 amino acids long. The CDR3 DNA follows: TGTGCCAGCTCAGGAGGGGGCTTGGGCACTGAAGCTTTCTTT. The encoded protein is CASSGGGLGTEAFF. The full variable domain, in which reference TRBV18 and TRBJ1-1 provide the parts outside the CDR3, is NAGVMQNPRHLVRRRGQEARLRCSPMKGHSHVYWYRQLPEEGLKFMVYLQKENIIDESGMPKERFSAEFPKEGPSILRIQQVVRGDSAAYFCASSGGGLGTEAFFGQGTRLTVV.

The chain uses TRBV5-1 and TRBJ2-2, with D possibly matching TRBD1 (6 bases). Germline V CDR1 and CDR2: SGHRS, YFSETQ. The CDR3 length is 16 residues. V lost 1 base and J 0 bases, leaving 10 bases between the germline ends. DNA of the CDR3: TGCGCCAGCAGCTTGAGGGACACGACGAACACCGGGGAGCTGTTTTTT. As protein: CASSLRDTTNTGELFF.

This clonotype was seen ten or more times. The chain links TRBV28 to TRBJ2-3; no definite D call. The CDR3 runs 15 residues. In germline, CDR1 is MDHEN, CDR2 SYDVKM. Deletions cut 5 bases from V and 3 bases from J, with 15 bases between. CDR3: CASSLPFGQTDTQYF. DNA for the CDR3: TGTGCCAGCAGTCTACCATTCGGTCAGACAGATACGCAGTATTTT.

This clonotype was picked up a small number of times. The V gene is TRBV4-3, the J gene TRBJ1-6, with D unresolved. Trimming took 4 bases from V and 2 from J, leaving 12 bases between them. The CDR3 has 16 residues. Germline V gene lookup returns CDR1 LGHNA and CDR2 YSLEER. The CDR3 DNA is TGCGCCAGCAGCCCAGGCCTGAAGGCCTATAATTCACCCCTCCACTTT. Protein: CASSPGLKAYNSPLHF.

This rearrangement joins TRBV6-1 to TRBJ1-2, with 8 bases aligning to TRBD1. This CDR3 has 12 amino acids. Germline CDR1 and CDR2: MNHNS and SASEGT. After removal of 6 bases from V and 8 bases from J, the junction contained 5 bases not matched to a gene. The CDR3 DNA sequence: TGTGCCAGCAGAACGACAGGGGTCGGCTACACCTTC. As protein: CASRTTGVGYTF.

This chain uses TRBV7-3 with TRBJ2-3; 9 nucleotides agree with TRBD2. The CDR3 extends over 17 amino acids. V was pared by 6 bases and J by 3 bases, with 13 bases of the junction left unmatched. Germline V gene sequence: CDR1 SGHTA, CDR2 FQGTGA. CDR3 in DNA: TGTGCCAGCAGTCGCGGAGCGCGGGGGGGCGGGACAGATACGCAGTATTTT. It codes for CASSRGARGGGTDTQYF.

This clonotype was detected only a few times. The chain recombines TRBV6-6 with TRBJ2-3; D remains unclear. The germline V gene encodes CDR1 MNHNY and CDR2 SVGAGI (reference sequence). Trimming removed 6 bases at V and 1 base at J, with 11 bases between. CDR3 length equals 14 residues. The CDR3 DNA reads TGTGCCAGCAGCTCGCATATCGGCACAGATACGCAGTATTTT. Translating gives CASSSHIGTDTQYF.

The CDR3 DNA is TGCGCCAGCAGTGTACCTAGCGGGGGCTCCTACGAGCAGTACTTC. Translating it yields CASSVPSGGSYEQYF. The chain joins TRBV10-2 to TRBJ2-7, with TRBD2 identical over 10 bases. After removal of 4 bases from V and 0 bases from J, the junction contained 3 bases not matched to a gene. The germline V gene encodes CDR1 WSHSY and CDR2 SAAADI. The CDR3 has 15 residues.

In this sample, this clonotype turned up many times. The chain links TRBV28 to TRBJ1-6, with 10 bases fitting TRBD1. The CDR3 extends over 17 amino acids. The junction had 8 bases not matched to a gene; V was cut back by 2 bases and J by 7 bases. Germline loops: CDR1 MDHEN, CDR2 SYDVKM. CDR3 coding DNA: TGTGCCAGCAGTTTAAGTACCGGACAGGGGGTAAATTCACCCCTCCACTTT. As protein: CASSLSTGQGVNSPLHF.

The V call is TRBV5-8, the J call TRBJ1-5; D unclear. The germline CDR1 and CDR2 sequences are SGHTS and YDEGEE. Trimming pared 4 bases from V and 6 bases from J, leaving 17 bases between. The CDR3 runs 15 residues. CDR3 DNA: TGTGCCAGCAGCCAGCGTATTTGGGGAGTTCAGCCCCAGCATTTT. It codes for CASSQRIWGVQPQHF.

Concerning this clonotype itself: This could be a read error, since a much larger clone is one nucleotide away. The rearrangement links TRBV7-9 to TRBJ1-1; tentatively, D is TRBD1 (6 bases). Trimming pared 4 bases from V and 0 bases from J, leaving 6 bases between. From germline, CDR1 is SEHNR and CDR2 FQNEAQ (reference sequence). The CDR3 is 13 amino acids. CDR3 region: CASSSGVNTEAFF. The CDR3 DNA reads as TGTGCCAGCAGCTCAGGGGTGAACACTGAAGCTTTCTTT.

This clonotype was observed a handful of times. The chain carries TRBV6-5 and TRBJ2-1, with D tentatively TRBD1 (6 bases). CDR3 length: 15 residues. Trimming removed 6 bases at V and 6 bases at J, with 18 bases between. Germline V gene data show CDR1 as MNHEY and CDR2 as SVGAGI. As DNA, the CDR3 is TGTGCCAGCAGCGTGGGACACACCTTGGGCAATGAGCAGTTCTTC. Translating gives CASSVGHTLGNEQFF.

Only a few counts were recorded for this clonotype. The V gene is TRBV10-3, the J gene TRBJ2-5; 15 bases map to TRBD2. Germline CDR1 ENHRY, CDR2 SYGVKD. With 3 bases clipped from V and 5 bases from J, the junction kept 1 base outside the gene matches. The CDR3 extends over 15 amino acids. The CDR3 nucleotides are TGTGCCATCAGTGATGGGACTAGCGGGGGGGAGACCCAGTACTTC. As protein: CAISDGTSGGETQYF.